Listed below are T cell receptor beta chains from one sample, sequenced in a study of glioma-infiltrating T cells. TCRdb redid the calling of the multiplex PCR reads with MiXCR, one entry per CDR3 protein. Altogether tens of thousands of distinct CDR3 sequences are present, 20% to 25% being singletons, with the ten largest covering roughly 7%. What was sequenced was glioma tissue, nonneoplastic brain tissue, or PBMCs (not recorded which). These receptors were taken from a human donor with low-grade glioma or glioblastoma, undergoing nonglioma brain surgery, or in good health (not recorded which). CDR3s leave out the opening cysteine and the closing phenylalanine or tryptophan. Each record gives: CDR3 length, D gene, V gene, J gene, CDR3 protein. D genes are given only for firm matches.

length: 13; D: NA; V: TRBV11-3; J: TRBJ2-2; CDR3: ASSLGGSWAGELF
length: 9; D: NA; V: TRBV7-2; J: TRBJ2-1; CDR3: ASSLVYEQF
length: 13; D: NA; V: TRBV7-8; J: TRBJ1-5; CDR3: ASSLGRGLNQPQH
length: 15; D: TRBD2; V: TRBV18; J: TRBJ2-1; CDR3: ASSPVFVSSGHNEQF
length: 9; D: NA; V: TRBV11-2; J: TRBJ2-3; CDR3: ASSLVDTKY
length: 12; D: TRBD1; V: TRBV7-9; J: TRBJ1-2; CDR3: ASSPDRGTHGYT
length: 12; D: TRBD1; V: TRBV4-1; J: TRBJ2-5; CDR3: ASSSTTGYETQY
length: 13; D: NA; V: TRBV11-3; J: TRBJ2-1; CDR3: ASSLEVGPYNEQF
length: 14; D: NA; V: TRBV6-1; J: TRBJ1-4; CDR3: ASSLGGTATNEKLF
length: 15; D: NA; V: TRBV7-9; J: TRBJ2-3; CDR3: ASSPQHRGGGTDTQY
length: 17; D: TRBD2; V: TRBV27; J: TRBJ2-2; CDR3: ASSPLTSGGYANTGELF
length: 15; D: TRBD2; V: TRBV6-5; J: TRBJ2-3; CDR3: ASSYSRGGGGTDTQY
length: 12; D: NA; V: TRBV28; J: TRBJ1-1; CDR3: ASSLIPTNTEAF
length: 13; D: NA; V: TRBV6-1; J: TRBJ1-4; CDR3: ASTSSSGANEKLF
length: 15; D: TRBD1; V: TRBV24-1; J: TRBJ1-5; CDR3: ATSDLRTGSFNQPQH
length: 13; D: NA; V: TRBV27; J: TRBJ2-5; CDR3: ASRVLAAYQETQY
length: 10; D: TRBD2; V: TRBV20-1; J: TRBJ2-1; CDR3: SPTGTKNEQF
length: 13; D: NA; V: TRBV12-3/TRBV12-4; J: TRBJ1-2; CDR3: ASSSRRDANYGYT
length: 11; D: NA; V: TRBV18; J: TRBJ2-3; CDR3: ASSGGLTDTQY
length: 14; D: TRBD2; V: TRBV4-2; J: TRBJ2-7; CDR3: ASSQVIAGGVYEQY
length: 13; D: NA; V: TRBV7-2; J: TRBJ2-3; CDR3: ASSFQLTSTDTQY
length: 14; D: NA; V: TRBV12-3/TRBV12-4; J: TRBJ1-1; CDR3: ASRERRPTLNTEAF
length: 18; D: TRBD2; V: TRBV4-2; J: TRBJ2-1; CDR3: ASSQAPDPSGRATYNEQF
length: 12; D: NA; V: TRBV19; J: TRBJ2-1; CDR3: ASQKRTSYNEQF
length: 13; D: NA; V: TRBV7-2; J: TRBJ1-5; CDR3: ASSLGSVGNQPQH
length: 12; D: TRBD1; V: TRBV19; J: TRBJ2-7; CDR3: ASSIQTGNYEQY
length: 14; D: NA; V: TRBV15; J: TRBJ2-3; CDR3: ATSRDMRVTRYTQY
length: 15; D: NA; V: TRBV25-1; J: TRBJ1-6; CDR3: ASSGGDFTGYYSPLH